The 30 T cell receptor beta chains in this list originate from one sample, sequenced in a study of CD8+CD57+ T cells in acquired aplastic anemia. Selection for sequencing was limited to patients who had shown CD8+CD57+ cell expansion by flow cytometry. Genomic DNA templated the TCR beta VDJ and CDR3 profiling. TCRdb re-analysed the reads in MiXCR, keeping a single row per CDR3 protein. Of around 180,000 distinct CDR3 sequences in the sample, around 50% are singletons; the top ten hold roughly 13%. The specimen was sorted CD4+, CD8+, or CD8+CD57+ T cells (not recorded which) from PBMCs. These TCRs come from a human donor with aplastic anemia.

This clonotype was recorded a few times. The chain is built from TRBV28 and TRBJ1-2; unclear D gene. The CDR3 is 12 amino acids. Per germline, CDR1 MDHEN and CDR2 SYDVKM. V shed 3 bases and J shed 4 bases, with 6 bases lying between them. The CDR3 sequence is CASSFKGYGYTF. The CDR3 region has the DNA TGTGCCAGCAGTTTTAAGGGCTATGGCTACACCTTC.

CDR3 loop: CATSDFAGEGTDTQYF. In DNA, the CDR3 is TGTGCCACCAGTGATTTTGCAGGGGAGGGCACAGATACGCAGTATTTT. The chain recombines TRBV24-1 with TRBJ2-3; perhaps D is TRBD1 or TRBD2 (6 bases each). The length of the CDR3 is 16 residues. Deletions cut 1 base from V and 1 base from J, with 11 bases between. CDR1 and CDR2 from the germline V gene are KGHDR and SFDVKD.

This clonotype was detected many times. CDR3 nucleotides: TGTGCCACCAGCAGAGGGGAGAATGGCTACACCTTC. This sequence encodes CATSRGENGYTF. The genes are TRBV15 and TRBJ1-2, with D hard to call. Germline CDR1 and CDR2: LNHNV and YYDKDF (reference sequence). Deletions cut 1 base from V and 6 bases from J, with 6 bases between. The length of the CDR3 is 12 residues.

This clonotype occurred many times. DNA of the CDR3: TGTGCCAGCAGTTACTCGAGGGGGACTGAAGCTTTCTTT. Protein product: CASSYSRGTEAFF. The V call is TRBV6-5, the J call TRBJ1-1; TRBD1 is a possible D gene (6 bases). The germline CDR1 and CDR2 sequences are MNHEY and SVGAGI. V was pared by 0 bases and J by 5 bases, with 7 bases between. The CDR3 sequence is 13 residues long.

This clonotype was picked up many times. This chain uses TRBV20-1 with TRBJ1-1; TRBD1 might be the D (5 bases). Trimming left V 0 bases short and J 4 bases short, with 12 bases between. Germline V gives CDR1 DFQATT, CDR2 SNEGSKA (reference sequence). The CDR3 extends over 14 amino acids. This chain's CDR3 is CSARDRGSGTEAFF. CDR3 coding DNA: TGCAGTGCTAGAGATCGGGGGAGCGGCACTGAAGCTTTCTTT.

This clonotype showed up many times. The rearrangement links TRBV24-1 to TRBJ2-3; D unresolved. CDR1 is KGHDR and CDR2 is SFDVKD in the germline V gene. The CDR3 has 13 residues. The V end was cut by 6 bases, the J end by 2 bases, with 8 bases between. The CDR3 here is CATSPPSTDTQYF. The CDR3 DNA sequence: TGTGCCACCAGTCCTCCCTCCACAGATACGCAGTATTTT.

Of note for this clonotype: The CDR3 does not close with the conserved phenylalanine or tryptophan, likely indicating a read error. The DNA is omitted, as the CDR3 cannot be located on it reliably, and the CDR3 follows TCRdb's listing. This chain uses TRBV10-3 with TRBJ1-1; TRBD1 reflects the table's D call only, with no check against the DNA. The length of the CDR3 is 13 amino acids, counting both ends. Germline V lookup: CDR1 ENHRY, CDR2 SYGVKD. The CDR3 spells CAIGDRQNTEAFS.

The V call is TRBV2, the J call TRBJ1-5; D possibly corresponds to TRBD1 (6 bases). Germline loops: CDR1 SNHLY, CDR2 FYNNEI. V lost 5 bases and J 6 bases, leaving 11 bases between the germline ends. CDR3 length: 13 residues. The CDR3 loop is CASSRDIRQPQHF. For the CDR3, the DNA is TGTGCCAGCAGTCGGGACATTCGTCAGCCCCAGCATTTT.

This chain joins TRBV2 and TRBJ2-3; D is perhaps TRBD1 (5 bases). In germline, CDR1 is SNHLY, CDR2 FYNNEI. Trimming took off 8 bases at V and 6 bases at J, with 18 bases between the two ends. This CDR3 has 14 residues. CDR3 nucleotides: TGTGCCAGCGGGGTGGGGCTGCAGGCGGATACGCAGTATTTT. Protein product: CASGVGLQADTQYF.

This chain links TRBV4-1 with TRBJ1-1, with D tentatively TRBD1 (5 bases). With 5 bases removed from V and 4 bases from J, the gap between germline ends came to 14 bases. CDR1 and CDR2 from the germline V gene are MGHRA and YSYEKL. The CDR3 extends over 14 amino acids. CDR3 bases: TGCGCCAGCAGCGGAGGTCTCAGGGCCACTGAAGCTTTCTTT. Translated, it gives CASSGGLRATEAFF.

This chain connects TRBV7-6 to TRBJ2-7; either TRBD1 or TRBD2 may supply D (5 bases each). The CDR3 is 14 residues long. The germline V gene has CDR1 SGHVS and CDR2 FNYEAQ. The V gene lost 2 bases and the J gene lost 5 bases, with 13 bases spanning the gap. The CDR3, as DNA: TGTGCCAGCAGCTTATCACCAGGGACGGACGAGCAGTACTTC. Protein: CASSLSPGTDEQYF.

The rearrangement uses TRBV7-3 and TRBJ2-3, with a tentative D call TRBD2 (6 bases). The CDR3 covers 16 residues. Germline V gene sequence: CDR1 SGHTA, CDR2 FQGTGA. Trimming took off 2 bases at V and 5 bases at J, with 17 bases between the two ends. The CDR3 spells CASSLGIGGVIDTQYF. CDR3 coding DNA: TGTGCCAGCAGCTTAGGAATCGGGGGAGTTATAGATACGCAGTATTTT.

This clonotype was observed many times. The gene calls are TRBV5-1 and TRBJ1-4; TRBD1 might be the D (6 bases). The CDR3 has 15 amino acids. Germline-derived CDR1 and CDR2 are SGHRS and YFSETQ. V lost 4 bases, J lost 5 bases, and 15 bases lay in between. CDR3 amino acids: CASSPRTDMNEKLFF. CDR3 bases: TGCGCCAGCAGCCCTCGGACAGATATGAATGAAAAACTGTTTTTT.

As for this clonotype: The final CDR3 position lacks the conserved phenylalanine or tryptophan, pointing to a likely read error. This chain uses TRBV6-5 with TRBJ1-3; D ambiguous. CDR1 MNHEY and CDR2 SVGAGI come from the germline V gene. V was shortened by 0 bases and J by 10 bases, with 10 bases between the two germline ends. This CDR3 is 13 amino acids long. CDR3 loop: CASSYSQDGTIYL. The CDR3 nucleotides read TGTGCCAGCAGTTACTCCCAGGACGGGACCATATATCTT.

This chain links TRBV10-3 with TRBJ1-2; TRBD1 matches at 7 bases. The germline V gene encodes CDR1 ENHRY and CDR2 SYGVKD. CDR3 length: 15 residues. J was trimmed by 14 bases and V by 3 bases; bases with no gene match: 18. The CDR3 nucleotides read TGTGCCATCAGTGAAAACAGGGGCACGGTCGAACAAACTACCTTC. Its protein product is CAISENRGTVEQTTF.

This clonotype has just a few counts. A read error is possible here, since a much larger clone lies one base away. The V and J genes are TRBV9 and TRBJ1-3; no clear D. Germline V lookup: CDR1 SGDLS, CDR2 YYNGEE. The CDR3 runs to 14 residues. The CDR3 loop is CASSISQDGNTIHF. In nucleotides, the CDR3 is TGTGCCAGCAGCATAAGTCAGGATGGAAACACCATACATTTT.

This clonotype has just one count. This chain connects TRBV7-3 to TRBJ2-3, with a weak D call TRBD2 (7 bases). Germline CDR1 and CDR2: SGHTA and FQGTGA. The CDR3 totals 13 residues. V lost 5 bases and J 4 bases, leaving 10 bases between the germline ends. The chain's CDR3 is CASSVGGADTQYF. The CDR3, as DNA: TGTGCCAGCAGCGTAGGGGGGGCAGATACGCAGTATTTT. Full variable domain (remainder filled in from reference TRBV7-3 and TRBJ2-3): GAGVSQTPSNKVTEKGKYVELRCDPISGHTALYWYRQSLGQGPEFLIYFQGTGAADDSGLPNDRFFAVRPEGSVSTLKIQRTERGDSAVYLCASSVGGADTQYFGPGTRLTVL.

At least ten counts were recorded for this clonotype. The V call is TRBV5-6, the J call TRBJ2-6; a weak D match, TRBD1 (5 bases). The CDR3 totals 16 residues. Germline loops: CDR1 SGHDT, CDR2 YYEEEE. V lost 2 bases to trimming and J lost 2 bases, with 11 bases between them. The CDR3 DNA follows: TGTGCCAGCAGCTTCCCCCCCAGGGCTGGGGCCAACGTCCTGACTTTC. This encodes CASSFPPRAGANVLTF.

This clonotype has at least ten counts. The V gene is TRBV19, the J gene TRBJ2-7; 8 nucleotides match TRBD1. This CDR3 contains 16 residues. CDR1 and CDR2 from the germline V gene are LNHDA and SQIVND (reference sequence). The ends lost 3 bases at V and 2 bases at J; junction bases unmatched: 9. For the CDR3, the DNA is TGTGCCAGTAGTATCCTGGGGACAGGAAAAACCTACGAGCAGTACTTC. Translation gives CASSILGTGKTYEQYF.

The table lists this clonotype with many counts. The chain links TRBV19 to TRBJ2-7; D remains unclear. Trimming took off 0 bases at V and 2 bases at J, with 8 bases between the two ends. The CDR3 has 14 amino acids. CDR1 LNHDA and CDR2 SQIVND come from the germline V gene (reference sequence). The CDR3 reads CASSIDGATYEQYF. The CDR3 DNA is TGTGCCAGTAGTATAGACGGCGCTACCTACGAGCAGTACTTC.

The gene calls are TRBV20-1 and TRBJ2-7; 8 bases agree with TRBD2. The CDR3 covers 11 residues. CDR1 and CDR2 from the germline V gene are DFQATT and SNEGSKA (reference sequence). Trimming cost V 1 base and J 7 bases; bases outside gene matches: 0. The CDR3 DNA is TGCAGTGCTAGAGCGGGGGGGGAGCAGTACTTC. Its protein product is CSARAGGEQYF.

V gene TRBV9 combines with J gene TRBJ2-3, with D hard to call. Trimming shortened V by 0 bases and J by 3 bases, and 11 bases separated the two germline ends. Germline V gene data show CDR1 as SGDLS and CDR2 as YYNGEE. The CDR3 has 15 residues. CDR3 nucleotide sequence: TGTGCCAGCAGCGTAGACGGTTTTGGGACAGATACGCAGTATTTT. This gives the protein CASSVDGFGTDTQYF.

In its sample, this clonotype was seen many times. The gene calls are TRBV9 and TRBJ1-6; a weak D match, TRBD1 (5 bases). With 6 bases removed from V and 9 bases from J, the gap between germline ends came to 19 bases. This CDR3 contains 15 residues. Germline assignment: CDR1 SGDLS and CDR2 YYNGEE. CDR3 in amino acids: CASNPLPGFPSPLHF. Here the CDR3 DNA reads TGTGCCAGCAATCCCCTCCCAGGGTTTCCTTCACCCCTCCACTTT. The whole variable domain, remainder taken from reference TRBV9 and TRBJ1-6, is DSGVTQTPKHLITATGQRVTLRCSPRSGDLSVYWYQQSLDQGLQFLIQYYNGEERAKGNILERFSAQQFPDLHSELNLSSLELGDSALYFCASNPLPGFPSPLHFGNGTRLTVT.

This clonotype was seen repeatedly, ten times or more. The genes are TRBV20-1 and TRBJ1-2; 9 bases align to TRBD1. Trimming took 6 bases from V and 5 from J; bases not matched to a gene: 7. CDR1 and CDR2 from the germline V gene are DFQATT and SNEGSKA (reference sequence). There are 13 residues in the CDR3. CDR3 sequence: CSAQEGQGYGYTF. The CDR3 nucleotides read TGCAGTGCCCAAGAGGGACAGGGTTATGGCTACACCTTC.

This clonotype was recorded a few times. This chain uses TRBV18 with TRBJ2-7; the match to TRBD2 covers 7 bases. This CDR3 contains 16 residues. V shed 3 bases, J shed 5 bases, and the junction held 13 bases outside the gene matches. Per germline, CDR1 KGHSH and CDR2 LQKENI. The CDR3 nucleotides read TGTGCCAGCTCACCCAGCAGCGGACTAGTAGCCCACGAGCAGTACTTC. Protein sequence: CASSPSSGLVAHEQYF. The variable domain in full, completed from reference TRBV18 and TRBJ2-7, reads NAGVMQNPRHLVRRRGQEARLRCSPMKGHSHVYWYRQLPEEGLKFMVYLQKENIIDESGMPKERFSAEFPKEGPSILRIQQVVRGDSAAYFCASSPSSGLVAHEQYFGPGTRLTVT.

This clonotype was seen only a few times. One end of the junction fails to match germline, which may point to a read error. The chain uses TRBV2 and TRBJ2-1, with D hard to call. CDR1 and CDR2 from the germline V gene are SNHLY and FYNNEI. This CDR3 contains 15 residues. The DNA of the CDR3 is TGTGCCAGCAGAGCGCGGACCAGGACCTACAATGAGCAGCTCTTC. Protein: CASRARTRTYNEQLF.

This chain connects TRBV7-9 to TRBJ2-7; D is undetermined. The CDR3 has 12 amino acids. The V and J ends lost 4 bases and 3 bases respectively, with 7 bases between them. The germline V gene encodes CDR1 SEHNR and CDR2 FQNEAQ (reference sequence). In nucleotides, the CDR3 is TGTGCCAGCAGCTCTCACAACTACGAGCAGTACTTC. Translating it yields CASSSHNYEQYF.

The V gene is TRBV19, the J gene TRBJ2-1; TRBD2 is a possible D gene (6 bases). With 7 bases removed from V and 0 bases from J, the gap between germline ends came to 13 bases. Per the germline V gene, CDR1 is LNHDA and CDR2 is SQIVND (reference sequence). The CDR3 runs to 15 residues. The CDR3 reads CASMDYPVSYNEQFF. CDR3 DNA sequence: TGTGCCAGTATGGACTACCCGGTCTCCTACAATGAGCAGTTCTTC. The variable domain in full, completed from reference TRBV19 and TRBJ2-1, reads DGGITQSPKYLFRKEGQNVTLSCEQNLNHDAMYWYRQDPGQGLRLIYYSQIVNDFQKGDIAEGYSVSREKKESFPLTVTSAQKNPTAFYLCASMDYPVSYNEQFFGPGTRLTVL.

The genes are TRBV10-3 and TRBJ2-5, with a weak D call TRBD1 (5 bases). The CDR3 length is 14 residues. The V end was cut by 0 bases, the J end by 5 bases, with 10 bases between. Germline V gene sequence: CDR1 ENHRY, CDR2 SYGVKD. As DNA, the CDR3 is TGTGCCATCAGTGAGTCTGCCAGGGCGGAGACCCAGTACTTC. Encoded protein: CAISESARAETQYF.

In its sample, this clonotype was seen a few times. The chain uses TRBV7-9 and TRBJ1-6; D gene unclear. With 5 bases removed from V and 5 bases from J, the gap between germline ends came to 4 bases. The CDR3 runs 12 residues. Germline loops: CDR1 SEHNR, CDR2 FQNEAQ (reference sequence). DNA for the CDR3: TGTGCCAGCAGCAAAGATAATTCACCCCTCCACTTT. The encoded protein is CASSKDNSPLHF.